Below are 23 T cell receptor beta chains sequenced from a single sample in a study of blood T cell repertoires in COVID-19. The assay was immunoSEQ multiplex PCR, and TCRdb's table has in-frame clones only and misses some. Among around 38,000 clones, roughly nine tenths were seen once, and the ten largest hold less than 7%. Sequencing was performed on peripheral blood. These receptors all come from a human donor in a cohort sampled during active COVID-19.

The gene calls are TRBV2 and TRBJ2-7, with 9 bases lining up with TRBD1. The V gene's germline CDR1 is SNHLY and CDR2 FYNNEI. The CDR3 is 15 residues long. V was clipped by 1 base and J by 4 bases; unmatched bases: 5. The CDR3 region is CASSEGNGQGYEQYF. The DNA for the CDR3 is TGTGCCAGCAGTGAAGGAAATGGACAGGGGTACGAGCAGTACTTC.

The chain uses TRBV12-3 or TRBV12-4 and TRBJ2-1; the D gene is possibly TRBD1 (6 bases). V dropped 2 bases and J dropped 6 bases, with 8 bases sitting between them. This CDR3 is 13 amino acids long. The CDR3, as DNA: TGTGCCAGCAGTTTAAAGGGGGTCAATGAGCAGTTCTTC. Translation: CASSLKGVNEQFF.

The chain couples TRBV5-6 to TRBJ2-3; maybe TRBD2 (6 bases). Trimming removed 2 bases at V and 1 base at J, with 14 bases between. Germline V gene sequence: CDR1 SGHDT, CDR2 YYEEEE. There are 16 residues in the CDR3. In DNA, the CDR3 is TGTGCCAGCAGCTTCCCGGGAGTTGTACGCACAGATACGCAGTATTTT. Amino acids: CASSFPGVVRTDTQYF.

As DNA, the CDR3 is TGTGCCAGCAGCTTTTTCTCCTCGGGCTATGGCTACACCTTC. It translates to CASSFFSSGYGYTF. V and J are TRBV7-2 and TRBJ1-2; D gene unclear. This CDR3 is built from 14 residues. The V and J ends lost 3 bases and 4 bases respectively, with 12 bases between them. The V gene's germline CDR1 is SGHTA and CDR2 FQGNSA.

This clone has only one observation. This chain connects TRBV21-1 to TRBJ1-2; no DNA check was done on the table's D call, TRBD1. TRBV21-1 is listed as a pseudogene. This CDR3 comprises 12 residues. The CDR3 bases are TGTGCCAGTGAACCAGGGCTCTATGGCTACACCTTC. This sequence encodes CASEPGLYGYTF.

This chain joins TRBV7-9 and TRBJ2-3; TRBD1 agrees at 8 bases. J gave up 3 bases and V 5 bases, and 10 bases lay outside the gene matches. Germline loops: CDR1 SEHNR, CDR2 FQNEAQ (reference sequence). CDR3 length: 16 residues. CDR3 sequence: CASSPRTGNRTDTQYF. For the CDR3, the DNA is TGTGCCAGCAGCCCGCGGACAGGGAACAGGACAGATACGCAGTATTTT.

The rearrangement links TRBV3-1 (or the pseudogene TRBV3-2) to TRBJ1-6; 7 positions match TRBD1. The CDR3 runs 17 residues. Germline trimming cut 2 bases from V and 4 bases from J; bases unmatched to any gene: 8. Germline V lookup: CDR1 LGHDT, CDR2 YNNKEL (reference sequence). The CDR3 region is CASSQRIKDRYNSPLHF. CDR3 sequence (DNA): TGTGCCAGCAGCCAAAGGATTAAGGACAGGTATAATTCACCCCTCCACTTT.

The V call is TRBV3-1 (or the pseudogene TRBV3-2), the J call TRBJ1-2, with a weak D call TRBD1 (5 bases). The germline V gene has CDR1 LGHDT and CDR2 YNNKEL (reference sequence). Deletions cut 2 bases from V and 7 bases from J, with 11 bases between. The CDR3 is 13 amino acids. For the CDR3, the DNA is TGTGCCAGCAGCCAAAATGGGGGGGGTGGCTACACCTTC. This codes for CASSQNGGGGYTF.

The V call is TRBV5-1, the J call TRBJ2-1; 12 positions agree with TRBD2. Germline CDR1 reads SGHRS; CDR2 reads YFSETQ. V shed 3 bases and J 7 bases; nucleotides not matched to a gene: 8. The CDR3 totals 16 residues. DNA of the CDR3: TGCGCCAGCAGCTCACAACTAGCGGGAGGTGCAAATGAGCAGTTCTTC. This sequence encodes CASSSQLAGGANEQFF.

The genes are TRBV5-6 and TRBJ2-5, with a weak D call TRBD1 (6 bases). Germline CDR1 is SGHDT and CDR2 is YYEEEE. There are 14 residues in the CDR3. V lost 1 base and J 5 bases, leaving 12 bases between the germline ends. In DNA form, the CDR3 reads TGTGCCAGCAGCTTGAAACAGGGTCACGAGACCCAGTACTTC. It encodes CASSLKQGHETQYF.

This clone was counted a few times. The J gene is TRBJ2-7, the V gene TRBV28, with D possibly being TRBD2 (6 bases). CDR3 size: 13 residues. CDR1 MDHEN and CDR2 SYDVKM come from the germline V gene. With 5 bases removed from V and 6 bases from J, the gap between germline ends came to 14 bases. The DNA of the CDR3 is TGTGCCAGCAGTCCTCTCGGGGGTCGCGAGCAGTACTTC. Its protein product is CASSPLGGREQYF.

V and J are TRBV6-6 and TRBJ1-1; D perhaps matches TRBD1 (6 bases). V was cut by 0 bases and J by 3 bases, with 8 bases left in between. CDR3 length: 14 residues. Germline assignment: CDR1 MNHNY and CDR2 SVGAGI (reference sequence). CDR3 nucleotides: TGTGCCAGCAGTTACTCGACAGGTTACACTGAAGCTTTCTTT. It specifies CASSYSTGYTEAFF.

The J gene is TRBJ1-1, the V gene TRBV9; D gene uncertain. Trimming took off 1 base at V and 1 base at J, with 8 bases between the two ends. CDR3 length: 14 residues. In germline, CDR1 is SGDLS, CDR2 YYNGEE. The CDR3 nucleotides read TGTGCCAGCAGCGTATCGGGAAGGAACACTGAAGCTTTCTTT. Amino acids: CASSVSGRNTEAFF.

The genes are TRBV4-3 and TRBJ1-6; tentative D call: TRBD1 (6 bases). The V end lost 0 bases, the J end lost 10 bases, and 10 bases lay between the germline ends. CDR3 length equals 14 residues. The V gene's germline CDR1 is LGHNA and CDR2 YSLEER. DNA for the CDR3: TGCGCCAGCAGCCAAGATCAGGGGTCCTCACCCCTCCACTTT. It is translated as CASSQDQGSSPLHF.

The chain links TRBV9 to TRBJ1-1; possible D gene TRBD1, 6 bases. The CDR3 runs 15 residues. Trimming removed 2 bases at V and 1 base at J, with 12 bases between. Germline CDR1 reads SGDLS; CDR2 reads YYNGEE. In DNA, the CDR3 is TGTGCCAGCAGCGTGGAAACAGGGCAGAACACTGAAGCTTTCTTT. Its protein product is CASSVETGQNTEAFF. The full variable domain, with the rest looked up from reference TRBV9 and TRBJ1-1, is DSGVTQTPKHLITATGQRVTLRCSPRSGDLSVYWYQQSLDQGLQFLIQYYNGEERAKGNILERFSAQQFPDLHSELNLSSLELGDSALYFCASSVETGQNTEAFFGQGTRLTVV.

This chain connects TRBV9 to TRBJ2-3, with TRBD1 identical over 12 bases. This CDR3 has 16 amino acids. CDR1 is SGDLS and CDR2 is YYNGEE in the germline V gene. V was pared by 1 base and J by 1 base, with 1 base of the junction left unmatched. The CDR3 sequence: CASSVWDRGRTDTQYF. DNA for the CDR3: TGTGCCAGCAGCGTATGGGACAGGGGGCGCACAGATACGCAGTATTTT.

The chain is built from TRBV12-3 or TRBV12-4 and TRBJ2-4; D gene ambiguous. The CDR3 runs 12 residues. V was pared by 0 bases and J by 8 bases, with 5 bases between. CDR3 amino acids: CASSLAGDIQYF. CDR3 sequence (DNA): TGTGCCAGCAGTTTAGCCGGAGACATTCAGTACTTC.

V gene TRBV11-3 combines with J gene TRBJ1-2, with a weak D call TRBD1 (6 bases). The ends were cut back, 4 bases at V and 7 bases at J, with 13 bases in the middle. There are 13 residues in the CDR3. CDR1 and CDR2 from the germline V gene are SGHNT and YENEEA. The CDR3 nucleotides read TGTGCCAGCAGCTCCGGGGGGGCGATTGGCTACACCTTC. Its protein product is CASSSGGAIGYTF. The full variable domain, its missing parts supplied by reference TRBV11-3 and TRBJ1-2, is EAGVVQSPRYKIIEKKQPVAFWCNPISGHNTLYWYLQNLGQGPELLIRYENEEAVDDSQLPKDRFSAERLKGVDSTLKIQPAELGDSAVYLCASSSGGAIGYTFGSGTRLTVV.

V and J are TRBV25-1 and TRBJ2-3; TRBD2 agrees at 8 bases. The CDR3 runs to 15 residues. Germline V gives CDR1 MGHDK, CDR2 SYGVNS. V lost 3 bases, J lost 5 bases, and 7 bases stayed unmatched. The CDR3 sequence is CASSDRGTSLDTQYF. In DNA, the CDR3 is TGTGCCAGCAGTGACCGCGGGACTAGTTTAGATACGCAGTATTTT.

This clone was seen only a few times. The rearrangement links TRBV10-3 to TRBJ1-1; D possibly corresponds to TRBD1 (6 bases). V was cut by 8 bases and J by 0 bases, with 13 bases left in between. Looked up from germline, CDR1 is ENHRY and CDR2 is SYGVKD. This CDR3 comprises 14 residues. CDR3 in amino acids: CAIGGGQMNTEAFF. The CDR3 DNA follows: TGTGCCATCGGGGGGGGGCAGATGAACACTGAAGCTTTCTTT.

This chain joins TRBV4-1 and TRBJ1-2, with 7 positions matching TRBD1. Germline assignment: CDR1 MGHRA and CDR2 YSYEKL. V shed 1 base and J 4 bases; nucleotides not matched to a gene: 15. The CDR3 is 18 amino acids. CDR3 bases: TGCGCCAGCAGCCAAGGACCAGTCGACAGGGATCTTGCCTATGGCTACACCTTC. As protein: CASSQGPVDRDLAYGYTF.

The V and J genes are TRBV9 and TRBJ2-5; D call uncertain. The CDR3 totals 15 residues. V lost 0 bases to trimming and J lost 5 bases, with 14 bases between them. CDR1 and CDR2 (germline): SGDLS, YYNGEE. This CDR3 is CASSVGLGQQETQYF. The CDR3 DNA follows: TGTGCCAGCAGCGTAGGGTTGGGCCAGCAGGAGACCCAGTACTTC.

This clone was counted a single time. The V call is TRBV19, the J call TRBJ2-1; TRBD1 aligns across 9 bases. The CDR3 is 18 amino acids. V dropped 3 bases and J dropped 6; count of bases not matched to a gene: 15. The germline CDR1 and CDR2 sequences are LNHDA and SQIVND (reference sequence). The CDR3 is CASSIRVSGTGYGNEQFF. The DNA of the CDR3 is TGTGCCAGTAGTATCAGGGTCTCCGGGACAGGGTATGGCAATGAGCAGTTCTTC.